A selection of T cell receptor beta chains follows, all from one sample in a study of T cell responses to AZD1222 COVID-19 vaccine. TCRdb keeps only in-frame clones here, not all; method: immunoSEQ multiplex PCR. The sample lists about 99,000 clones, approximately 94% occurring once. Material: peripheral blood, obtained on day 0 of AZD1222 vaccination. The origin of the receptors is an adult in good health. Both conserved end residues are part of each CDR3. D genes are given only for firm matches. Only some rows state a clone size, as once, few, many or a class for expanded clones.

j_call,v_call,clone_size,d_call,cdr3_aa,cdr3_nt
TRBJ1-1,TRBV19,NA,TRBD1,CATQGAMNTEAFF,TGTGCCACCCAGGGGGCGATGAACACTGAAGCTTTCTTT
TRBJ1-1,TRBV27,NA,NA,CASSQGQTSTEAFF,TGTGCCAGCAGTCAAGGACAGACGAGCACTGAAGCTTTCTTT
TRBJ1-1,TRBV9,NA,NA,CASSDTDYTEAFF,TGTGCCAGCAGCGACACAGATTACACTGAAGCTTTCTTT
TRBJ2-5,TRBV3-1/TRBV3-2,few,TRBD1,CASSQPDRVRETQYF,TGTGCCAGCAGCCAACCTGACAGGGTTCGGGAGACCCAGTACTTC
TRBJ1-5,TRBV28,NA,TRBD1,CASSHSGQGFNQPQHF,TGTGCCAGCAGCCATTCAGGACAGGGTTTTAATCAGCCCCAGCATTTT
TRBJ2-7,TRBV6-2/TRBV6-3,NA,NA,CASSYSINRDFAYEQYF,TGTGCCAGCAGTTACTCCATCAACCGGGACTTTGCCTACGAGCAGTACTTC
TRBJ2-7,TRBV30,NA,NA,CAWSQPGIGSYEQYF,TGTGCCTGGAGTCAACCCGGGATAGGATCCTACGAGCAGTACTTC
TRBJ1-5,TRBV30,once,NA,CAWSTGGGSQPQHF,TGTGCCTGGAGTACGGGGGGAGGGAGTCAGCCCCAGCATTTT
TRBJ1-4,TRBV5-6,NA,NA,CASSFGRHRREKLFF,TGTGCCAGCAGCTTCGGACGTCACCGAAGGGAAAAACTGTTTTTT
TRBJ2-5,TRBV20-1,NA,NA,CSARRRETQYF,TGCAGTGCTAGGCGAAGAGAGACCCAGTACTTC
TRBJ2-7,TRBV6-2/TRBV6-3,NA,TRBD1,CASSYPGTGVPSYEQYF,TGTGCCAGCAGCTATCCCGGGACAGGGGTCCCCTCCTACGAGCAGTACTTC
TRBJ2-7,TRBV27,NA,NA,CASRDTGTSSYEQYF,TGTGCCAGCAGGGACACCGGGACGAGCTCCTACGAGCAGTACTTC
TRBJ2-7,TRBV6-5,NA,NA,CASSTRDRRAGEQYF,TGTGCCAGCAGTACTAGGGACCGGAGGGCGGGCGAGCAGTACTTC
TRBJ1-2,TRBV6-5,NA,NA,CASSPSPTEIKSF,TGTGCCAGCAGCCCCAGTCCGACCGAGATTAAGTCCTTC
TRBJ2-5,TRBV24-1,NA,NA,CATSDPQETQYF,TGTGCCACCAGTGACCCCCAAGAGACCCAGTACTTC
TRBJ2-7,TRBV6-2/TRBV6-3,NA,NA,CASSSPAPYEQYF,TGTGCCAGCAGTTCCCCCGCCCCCTACGAGCAGTACTTC
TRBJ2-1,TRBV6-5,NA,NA,CASDRLAGSYNEQFF,TGTGCCAGCGACCGACTCGCGGGCTCCTACAATGAGCAGTTCTTC
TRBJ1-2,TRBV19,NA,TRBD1,CASSTSTGTNYGYTF,TGTGCCAGTAGTACGTCGACAGGGACGAACTATGGCTACACCTTC
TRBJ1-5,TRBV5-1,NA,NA,CASSLEGGSNQPQHF,TGCGCCAGCAGCTTGGAAGGGGGGAGCAATCAGCCCCAGCATTTT
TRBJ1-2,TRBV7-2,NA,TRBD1,CASSPRSGGNYGYTF,TGTGCCAGCAGCCCCAGATCAGGGGGCAACTATGGCTACACCTTC
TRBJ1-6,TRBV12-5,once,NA,CASGLTGAANSPLHF,TGTGCTAGTGGTTTGACGGGGGCGGCAAATTCACCCCTCCACTTT
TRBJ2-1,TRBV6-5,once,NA,CASRKTGYNEQFF,TGTGCCAGCAGGAAAACAGGGTACAATGAGCAGTTCTTC
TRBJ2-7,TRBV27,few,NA,CASTLREQYF,TGTGCCAGCACCCTACGGGAGCAGTACTTC
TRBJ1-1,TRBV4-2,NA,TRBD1,CASSQGQGTEAFF,TGTGCCAGCAGCCAAGGACAGGGGACTGAAGCTTTCTTT
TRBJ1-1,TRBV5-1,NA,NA,CASSLAGRTTGEAFF,TGCGCCAGCAGCTTGGCGGGACGGACGACCGGTGAAGCTTTCTTT
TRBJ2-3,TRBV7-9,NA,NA,CASSAGLNTQYF,TGTGCCAGCAGCGCCGGGCTGAATACGCAGTATTTT
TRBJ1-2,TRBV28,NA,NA,CASSFLGADYGYTF,TGTGCCAGCAGTTTTTTAGGGGCCGACTATGGCTACACCTTC
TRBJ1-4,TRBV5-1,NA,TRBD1,CASSSLRDSTNEKLFF,TGCGCCAGCAGCTCGCTCCGGGACAGCACTAATGAAAAACTGTTTTTT
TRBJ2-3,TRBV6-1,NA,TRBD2,CASSDGRALDTQYF,TGTGCCAGCAGTGACGGGAGGGCCTTAGATACGCAGTATTTT
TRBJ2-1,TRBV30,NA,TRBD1,CAWKDKGTGKTYNEQFF,TGTGCCTGGAAAGATAAAGGGACAGGGAAAACCTACAATGAGCAGTTCTTC
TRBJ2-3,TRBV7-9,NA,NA,CASSLGTRTDTQYF,TGTGCCAGCAGCTTAGGGACTCGCACAGATACGCAGTATTTT
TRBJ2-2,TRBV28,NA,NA,CASSPSLGGELFF,TGTGCCAGCAGCCCGTCGTTGGGCGGGGAGCTGTTTTTT
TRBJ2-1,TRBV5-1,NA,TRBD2,CASSLRLAGLGEQFF,TGCGCCAGCAGCTTGCGGCTAGCGGGGCTGGGGGAGCAGTTCTTC
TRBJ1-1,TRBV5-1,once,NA,CASSFGPGNTEAFF,NA
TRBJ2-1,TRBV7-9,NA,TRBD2,CASSSIPSGRHNEQFF,TGTGCCAGCAGCTCCATACCTAGCGGGAGACACAATGAGCAGTTCTTC
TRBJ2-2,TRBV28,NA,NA,CASILGLNTGELFF,TGTGCCAGCATATTGGGGCTGAACACCGGGGAGCTGTTTTTT
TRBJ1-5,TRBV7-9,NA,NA,CASSLAGASNQPQHF,TGTGCCAGCAGCTTAGCAGGGGCTAGCAATCAGCCCCAGCATTTT
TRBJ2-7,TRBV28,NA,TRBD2,CASRLAGGSSYEQYF,TGTGCCAGCAGACTAGCGGGAGGGAGCTCCTACGAGCAGTACTTC
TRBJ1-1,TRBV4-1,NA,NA,CASSPLFGTEAFF,TGCGCCAGCAGCCCCCTATTTGGCACTGAAGCTTTCTTT
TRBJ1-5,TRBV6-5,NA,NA,CASSPLGGVGQPQHF,TGTGCCAGCAGTCCCCTTGGGGGTGTGGGTCAGCCCCAGCATTTT
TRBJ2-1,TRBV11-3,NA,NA,CASSLVSGSYNEQFF,TGTGCCAGCAGCTTAGTATCTGGCTCCTACAATGAGCAGTTCTTC
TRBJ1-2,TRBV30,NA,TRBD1,CASATGQGYYGYTF,TGTGCCTCCGCGACGGGACAGGGATACTATGGCTACACCTTC
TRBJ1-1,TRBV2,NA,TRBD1,CASSTRDRGMNTEAFF,TGTGCCAGCAGTACCCGGGACAGGGGAATGAACACTGAAGCTTTCTTT
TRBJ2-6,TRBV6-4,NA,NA,CASSPFSGANVLTF,TGTGCCAGCAGTCCCTTCTCTGGGGCCAACGTCCTGACTTTC
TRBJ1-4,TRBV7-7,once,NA,CASSYGRNEKLFF,TGTGCTAGCAGCTACGGGAGGAATGAAAAACTGTTTTTT
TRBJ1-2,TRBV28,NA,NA,CASSLEAPRGYGYTF,TGTGCCAGCAGTTTAGAGGCACCCCGGGGCTATGGCTACACCTTC
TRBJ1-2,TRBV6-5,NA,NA,CASQVSGYGYTF,TGTGCCAGCCAGGTCAGCGGTTATGGCTACACCTTC